Following are 31 T cell receptor beta chains from one sample sequenced in a study of shared clonotypes between healthy human individuals. Produced via immunoSEQ multiplex PCR; TCRdb's table is partial and in-frame only. This table has 2 million to 2.5 million clones, just over 90% appearing once. The sequencing input was naive CD4+ T cells from PBMCs. Indicated subset: CD45RA+ positively selected. The receptors derive from a man younger than 35 in good health. Some clones in this sample may be carry-over from other donors' samples.

A note on this clone: The same CDR3 arises from other DNA sequences in this sample as well. The chain is built from TRBV28 and TRBJ1-5, with D uncertain. The CDR3 is 11 residues long. CDR1 is MDHEN, CDR2 SYDVKM, per germline. Trimming took 6 bases from V and 9 from J, leaving 9 bases between them. CDR3 DNA sequence: TGTGCCAGCAGCCTGGACGGGCCCCAGCATTTT. It encodes CASSLDGPQHF.

This clone appeared a few times. Distinct nucleotide sequences in the sample also encode this CDR3. This sequence joins TRBV4-1 and TRBJ1-1; D is undetermined. The CDR3 extends over 14 amino acids. Trimming removed 1 base at V and 0 bases at J, with 6 bases between. CDR1 and CDR2 (germline): MGHRA, YSYEKL. The CDR3 region has the DNA TGCGCCAGCAGCCAAGTGGGCCTGAACACTGAAGCTTTCTTT. It codes for CASSQVGLNTEAFF.

The chain has TRBV5-1 and TRBJ2-1; D is unclear. V lost 4 bases to trimming and J lost 0 bases, with 14 bases between them. The CDR3 length is 16 residues. Per the germline V gene, CDR1 is SGHRS and CDR2 is YFSETQ. CDR3 sequence (DNA): TGCGCCAGCAGCCTCGGACCTGGCAGCTCCTACAATGAGCAGTTCTTC. Protein: CASSLGPGSSYNEQFF. Together with reference TRBV5-1 and TRBJ2-1, the CDR3 gives the full variable domain: KAGVTQTPRYLIKTRGQQVTLSCSPISGHRSVSWYQQTPGQGLQFLFEYFSETQRNKGNFPGRFSGRQFSNSRSEMNVSTLELGDSALYLCASSLGPGSSYNEQFFGPGTRLTVL.

This chain joins TRBV9 and TRBJ1-4; possible D gene TRBD1, 5 bases. The V end was cut by 1 base, the J end by 4 bases, with 11 bases between. The CDR3 runs 15 residues. Germline CDR1 is SGDLS and CDR2 is YYNGEE. The CDR3, as DNA: TGTGCCAGCAGCGTACAAGGGGCCGATAATGAAAAACTGTTTTTT. Protein: CASSVQGADNEKLFF. Full variable domain (remainder filled in from reference TRBV9 and TRBJ1-4): DSGVTQTPKHLITATGQRVTLRCSPRSGDLSVYWYQQSLDQGLQFLIQYYNGEERAKGNILERFSAQQFPDLHSELNLSSLELGDSALYFCASSVQGADNEKLFFGSGTQLSVL.

The V gene is TRBV5-1, the J gene TRBJ1-2; possibly TRBD1 for D (5 bases). The ends were cut back, 5 bases at V and 4 bases at J, with 15 bases in the middle. This CDR3 region has 14 residues. In germline, CDR1 is SGHRS, CDR2 YFSETQ. CDR3 bases: TGCGCCAGCAGGGGGGAGCCCGAGCGCTATGGCTACACCTTC. It encodes CASRGEPERYGYTF.

The CDR3 loop reads CASSPNLQGTVGGANVLTF. The CDR3 region has the DNA TGCGCCAGCAGCCCTAATCTCCAGGGAACGGTGGGTGGGGCCAACGTCCTGACTTTC. The chain recombines TRBV5-1 with TRBJ2-6, with a tentative D call TRBD1 (5 bases). Germline V CDR1 and CDR2: SGHRS, YFSETQ. V gave up 4 bases and J gave up 3 bases, with 23 bases separating them. The CDR3 loop spans 19 amino acids.

The V call is TRBV30, the J call TRBJ2-1; D ambiguous. The germline V gene encodes CDR1 GTSNPN and CDR2 SVGIG (reference sequence). The length of the CDR3 is 14 residues. V lost 8 bases and J 8 bases, leaving 22 bases between the germline ends. Here the CDR3 DNA reads TGTGCCGGCTTCCGGAAGCCCTACTCGGATGAGCAGTTCTTC. Its translation: CAGFRKPYSDEQFF.

This sequence joins TRBV7-3 and TRBJ2-5; D unclear. The V gene's germline CDR1 is SGHTA and CDR2 FQGTGA. This CDR3 comprises 13 residues. V lost 3 bases, J lost 5 bases, and 10 bases lay in between. The CDR3 loop reads CASSFWPGETQYF. The CDR3, as DNA: TGTGCCAGCAGCTTCTGGCCAGGCGAGACCCAGTACTTC.

The CDR3 bases are TGCGCCAGCAGCCAAGATAAGCCCACAGATACGCAGTATTTT. Translation: CASSQDKPTDTQYF. J is TRBJ2-3 and V is TRBV4-3; no firm D call. CDR3 length: 14 amino acids. The V gene's germline CDR1 is LGHNA and CDR2 YSLEER. V lost 0 bases, J lost 2 bases, and 6 bases lay in between.

This chain uses TRBV29-1 with TRBJ1-1; D is unresolved. The germline V and J ends were trimmed by 7 bases and 1 base, with 13 bases remaining between them. CDR3 length: 13 residues. CDR1 and CDR2 (germline): SQVTM, ANQGSEA. The CDR3, as DNA: TGCAGCGGCGTCCCGCCAGAGAACACTGAAGCTTTCTTT. It encodes CSGVPPENTEAFF.

This clone occurred once. V and J are TRBV7-9 and TRBJ2-5; tentatively, D is TRBD1 (5 bases). Trimming took 4 bases from V and 1 from J, leaving 10 bases between them. Germline V gives CDR1 SEHNR, CDR2 FQNEAQ (reference sequence). The CDR3 sequence is 14 residues long. The CDR3 DNA sequence: TGTGCCAGCAGCTCATCAGGGATCCAAGAGACCCAGTACTTC. This codes for CASSSSGIQETQYF.

The chain links TRBV7-3 to TRBJ2-2, with 16 nucleotides matching TRBD2. The CDR3 runs to 20 residues. Germline assignment: CDR1 SGHTA and CDR2 FQGTGA. After removal of 1 base from V and 7 bases from J, the junction contained 12 bases not matched to a gene. CDR3 loop: CASSLKASGLAGGPFGELFF. The CDR3 DNA reads TGTGCCAGCAGCTTAAAGGCATCGGGACTAGCGGGAGGGCCTTTCGGGGAGCTGTTTTTT.

This clone was seen only a few times. In DNA form, the CDR3 reads TGTGCCAGCAGCACGCTCGGGACTGAAGCTTTCTTT. Protein sequence: CASSTLGTEAFF. V usage is TRBV11-3 and J usage is TRBJ1-1; D is unclear. Trimming removed 5 bases from V and 5 bases from J, with 9 bases in between. This CDR3 spans 12 amino acids. Germline V gives CDR1 SGHNT, CDR2 YENEEA.

The rearrangement links TRBV6-1 to TRBJ2-7; D gene unclear. Trimming took off 2 bases at V and 3 bases at J, with 17 bases between the two ends. The length of the CDR3 is 16 residues. CDR1 and CDR2 (germline): MNHNS, SASEGT. The CDR3 DNA sequence: TGTGCCAGCAGTGAACGTGGCGCATGGTCCGACTACGAGCAGTACTTC. Its protein product is CASSERGAWSDYEQYF.

The gene calls are TRBV6-5 and TRBJ1-2, with D perhaps matching TRBD1 (6 bases). V lost 8 bases and J 7 bases, leaving 20 bases between the germline ends. Germline loops: CDR1 MNHEY, CDR2 SVGAGI. The CDR3 runs 14 residues. The CDR3 region is CASSTRPGQGGYTF. The CDR3 nucleotides read TGTGCCAGCTCCACGCGGCCGGGACAAGGTGGCTACACCTTC.

The chain combines TRBV15 with TRBJ1-5; D is ambiguous. CDR3 length: 14 residues. Germline assignment: CDR1 LNHNV and CDR2 YYDKDF (reference sequence). Deletions cut 2 bases from V and 4 bases from J, with 9 bases between. CDR3 nucleotide sequence: TGTGCCACCAGCAGATCATCGGGGAATCAGCCCCAGCATTTT. It yields the protein CATSRSSGNQPQHF.

The gene calls are TRBV2 and TRBJ2-1, with a weak D call TRBD2 (5 bases). The germline V gene has CDR1 SNHLY and CDR2 FYNNEI. Trimming pared 2 bases from V and 6 bases from J, leaving 14 bases between. This CDR3 is built from 15 residues. CDR3 sequence reads: CASSERGIHGNEQFF. In DNA form, the CDR3 reads TGTGCCAGCAGTGAAAGAGGGATTCACGGCAATGAGCAGTTCTTC.

In its sample, this clone was seen once. The chain recombines TRBV28 with TRBJ1-3; D unclear. V shed 7 bases and J shed 0 bases, with 13 bases lying between them. The CDR3 is 15 amino acids. The V gene's germline CDR1 is MDHEN and CDR2 SYDVKM. The DNA for the CDR3 is TGTGCCAGCAAATCAGGATTTTTCTCTGGAAACACCATATATTTT. Amino acid sequence: CASKSGFFSGNTIYF.

J is TRBJ2-2 and V is TRBV2, with 7 bases matching TRBD2. The trim removed 6 bases at V and 3 bases at J, leaving 13 bases unmatched. Germline CDR1 is SNHLY and CDR2 is FYNNEI. CDR3 length: 17 residues. The CDR3 sequence is CASSLSRGSLDTGELFF. As DNA, the CDR3 is TGTGCCAGCAGCCTATCGCGCGGGAGCTTGGACACCGGGGAGCTGTTTTTT.

The chain carries TRBV5-1 and TRBJ2-2; either TRBD1 or TRBD2 may fit D (6 bases each). Germline V gene sequence: CDR1 SGHRS, CDR2 YFSETQ. V was shortened by 4 bases and J by 5 bases, with 15 bases between the two germline ends. This CDR3 comprises 15 residues. CDR3: CASSIQGRGTGELFF. As DNA, the CDR3 is TGCGCCAGCAGCATACAGGGACGGGGGACCGGGGAGCTGTTTTTT.

This chain connects TRBV5-1 to TRBJ2-1; D is perhaps TRBD2 (7 bases). Trimming left V 7 bases short and J 7 bases short, with 18 bases between. This CDR3 has 14 amino acids. In germline, CDR1 is SGHRS, CDR2 YFSETQ. In DNA, the CDR3 is TGCGCCAGCTTCCAGCGGACTAGGGGGAATGAGCAGTTCTTC. The encoded protein is CASFQRTRGNEQFF.

As concerns this clone: Other DNA sequences from this sample encode an identical CDR3 as well. The V gene is TRBV7-2, the J gene TRBJ2-5, with a weak D call TRBD1 (6 bases). Germline lookup yields CDR1 SGHTA and CDR2 FQGNSA. With 3 bases removed from V and 2 bases from J, the gap between germline ends came to 10 bases. The CDR3 runs 14 residues. The CDR3 region is CASSFSGTQETQYF. CDR3 nucleotide sequence: TGTGCCAGCAGCTTCTCCGGGACACAAGAGACCCAGTACTTC.

J is TRBJ1-1 and V is TRBV18; TRBD1 might be the D (6 bases). This CDR3 is 14 amino acids long. The germline V and J ends were trimmed by 8 bases and 3 bases, with 16 bases remaining between them. Germline assignment: CDR1 KGHSH and CDR2 LQKENI. The CDR3 coding sequence is TGTGCCAGCGCCCAGGGGTCCCCTTACACTGAAGCTTTCTTT. It encodes CASAQGSPYTEAFF.

The chain joins TRBV5-1 to TRBJ1-2; D might be TRBD1 (6 bases). V was trimmed by 5 bases and J by 6 bases, leaving 17 bases between them. Germline lookup yields CDR1 SGHRS and CDR2 YFSETQ. This CDR3 region has 14 residues. CDR3: CASSRNGQTDGYTF. The CDR3 nucleotides read TGCGCCAGCAGTAGAAATGGACAGACCGATGGCTACACCTTC.

The genes are TRBV10-3 and TRBJ2-5; the D gene could be TRBD1 or TRBD2 (6 bases each). Germline V gene lookup returns CDR1 ENHRY and CDR2 SYGVKD. The CDR3 contains 12 residues. V lost 6 bases, J lost 5 bases, and 10 bases lay in between. The CDR3 is CAIRTGGETQYF. CDR3 sequence (DNA): TGTGCCATCAGGACAGGAGGGGAGACCCAGTACTTC.

The rearrangement links TRBV30 to TRBJ2-3; maybe TRBD1 (6 bases). Trimming pared 3 bases from V and 0 bases from J, leaving 10 bases between. CDR3 length: 14 amino acids. The germline V gene has CDR1 GTSNPN and CDR2 SVGIG (reference sequence). The CDR3 DNA reads as TGTGCCTGGAGAGGGACACCTAGCACAGATACGCAGTATTTT. Protein: CAWRGTPSTDTQYF.

The rearrangement joins TRBV27 to TRBJ2-7; the D is unclear. Looked up from germline, CDR1 is MNHEY and CDR2 is SMNVEV (reference sequence). V lost 6 bases to trimming and J lost 3 bases, with 15 bases between them. The CDR3 has 14 amino acids. The CDR3 coding sequence is TGTGCCAGCAGCTTAGGATGGGCTAGCTACGAGCAGTACTTC. Amino acids: CASSLGWASYEQYF.

As regards this clone: Other nucleotide sequences in the sample specify the same CDR3. The chain uses TRBV28 and TRBJ2-7; 10 bases match TRBD1. The CDR3 has 14 residues. Germline V gene sequence: CDR1 MDHEN, CDR2 SYDVKM. The trim removed 5 bases at V and 1 base at J, leaving 2 bases unmatched. Here the CDR3 reads CASSRQGASYEQYF. CDR3 nucleotides: TGTGCCAGCAGTCGACAGGGGGCTTCCTACGAGCAGTACTTC.

This rearrangement joins TRBV19 to TRBJ2-1, with D unresolved. The CDR3 totals 15 residues. Trimming shortened V by 2 bases and J by 4 bases, and 12 bases separated the two germline ends. Germline V gene data show CDR1 as LNHDA and CDR2 as SQIVND (reference sequence). The CDR3 region is CASSIITERYNEQFF. The CDR3 DNA reads TGTGCCAGTAGTATAATTACGGAACGGTACAATGAGCAGTTCTTC.

The chain uses TRBV5-5 and TRBJ1-3; D gene ambiguous. There are 15 residues in the CDR3. CDR1 is SGHKS and CDR2 is YYEKEE in the germline V gene (reference sequence). V was cut by 0 bases and J by 4 bases, with 11 bases left in between. CDR3 DNA sequence: TGTGCCAGCAGCTTGGCAGGATCGCTCGGAAACACCATATATTTT. Translated: CASSLAGSLGNTIYF.

The chain recombines TRBV19 with TRBJ1-5; D possibly corresponds to TRBD1 (5 bases). The V gene's germline CDR1 is LNHDA and CDR2 SQIVND (reference sequence). Trimming stripped 8 bases from V and 0 bases from J, with 11 bases between. The CDR3 runs to 14 residues. CDR3 DNA: TGTGCCAGTGATACAGGATATAGCAATCAGCCCCAGCATTTT. It translates to CASDTGYSNQPQHF.